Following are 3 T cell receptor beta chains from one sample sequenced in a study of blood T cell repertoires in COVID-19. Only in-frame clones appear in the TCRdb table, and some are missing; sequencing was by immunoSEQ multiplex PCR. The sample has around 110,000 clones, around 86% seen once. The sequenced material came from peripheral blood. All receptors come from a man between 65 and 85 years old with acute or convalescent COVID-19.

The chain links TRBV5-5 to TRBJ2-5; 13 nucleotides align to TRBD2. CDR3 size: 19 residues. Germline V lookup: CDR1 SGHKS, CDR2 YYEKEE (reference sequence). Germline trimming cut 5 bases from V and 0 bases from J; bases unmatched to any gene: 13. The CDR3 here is CASSFGLAGEGRYQETQYF. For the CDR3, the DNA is TGTGCCAGCAGTTTTGGACTAGCGGGAGAGGGCAGGTACCAAGAGACCCAGTACTTC.

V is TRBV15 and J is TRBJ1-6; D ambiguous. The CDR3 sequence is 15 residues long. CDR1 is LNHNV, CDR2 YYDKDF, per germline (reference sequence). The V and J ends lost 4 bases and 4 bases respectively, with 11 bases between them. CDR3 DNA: TGTGCCACCAGCAAAACCCGGGAATATAATTCACCCCTCCACTTT. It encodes CATSKTREYNSPLHF.

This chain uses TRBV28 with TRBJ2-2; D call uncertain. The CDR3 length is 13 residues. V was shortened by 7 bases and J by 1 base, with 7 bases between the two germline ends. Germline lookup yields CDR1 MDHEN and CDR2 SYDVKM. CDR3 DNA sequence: TGTGCCAGCACCAGGCTGAACACCGGGGAGCTGTTTTTT. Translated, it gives CASTRLNTGELFF.